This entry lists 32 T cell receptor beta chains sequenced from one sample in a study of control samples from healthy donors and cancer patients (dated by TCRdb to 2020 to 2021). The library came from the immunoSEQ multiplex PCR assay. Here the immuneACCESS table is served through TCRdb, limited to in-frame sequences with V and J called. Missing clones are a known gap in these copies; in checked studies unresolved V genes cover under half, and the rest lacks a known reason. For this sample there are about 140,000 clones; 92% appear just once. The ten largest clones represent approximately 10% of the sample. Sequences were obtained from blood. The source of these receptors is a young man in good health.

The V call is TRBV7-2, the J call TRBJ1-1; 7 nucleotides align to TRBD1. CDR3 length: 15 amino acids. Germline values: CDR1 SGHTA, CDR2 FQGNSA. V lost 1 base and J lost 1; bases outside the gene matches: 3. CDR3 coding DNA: TGTGCCAGCAGCTTAGAGGGGGCGGCGAACACTGAAGCTTTCTTT. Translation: CASSLEGAANTEAFF.

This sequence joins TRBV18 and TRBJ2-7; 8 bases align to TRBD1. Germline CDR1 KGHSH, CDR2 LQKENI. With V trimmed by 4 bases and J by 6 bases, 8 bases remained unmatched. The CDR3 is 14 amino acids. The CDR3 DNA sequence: TGTGCCAGCTCACGCGACAGGGGAAGATTCGAGCAGTACTTC. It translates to CASSRDRGRFEQYF.

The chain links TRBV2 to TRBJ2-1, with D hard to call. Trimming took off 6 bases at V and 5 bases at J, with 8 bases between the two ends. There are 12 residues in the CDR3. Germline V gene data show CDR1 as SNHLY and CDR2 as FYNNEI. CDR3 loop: CASRVEDNEQFF. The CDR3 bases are TGTGCCAGCAGGGTAGAAGACAATGAGCAGTTCTTC.

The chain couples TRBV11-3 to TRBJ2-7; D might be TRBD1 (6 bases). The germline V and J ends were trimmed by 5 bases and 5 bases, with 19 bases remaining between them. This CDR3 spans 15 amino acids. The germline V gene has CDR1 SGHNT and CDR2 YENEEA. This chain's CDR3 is CASSPGAKRVDEQYF. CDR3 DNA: TGTGCCAGCAGCCCAGGGGCAAAGCGAGTAGACGAGCAGTACTTC.

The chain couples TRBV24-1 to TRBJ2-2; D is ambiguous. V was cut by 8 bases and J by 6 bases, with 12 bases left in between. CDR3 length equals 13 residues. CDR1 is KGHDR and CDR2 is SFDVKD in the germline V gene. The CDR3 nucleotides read TGTGCCACCAACCCAACTGGGTCCGGGGAGCTGTTTTTT. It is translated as CATNPTGSGELFF.

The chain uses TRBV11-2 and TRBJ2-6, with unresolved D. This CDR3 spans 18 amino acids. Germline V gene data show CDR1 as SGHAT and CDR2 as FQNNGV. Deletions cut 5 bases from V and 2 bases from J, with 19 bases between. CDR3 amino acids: CASSRWRPVVPGANVLTF. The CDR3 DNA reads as TGTGCCAGCAGCCGTTGGCGGCCAGTTGTGCCTGGGGCCAACGTCCTGACTTTC.

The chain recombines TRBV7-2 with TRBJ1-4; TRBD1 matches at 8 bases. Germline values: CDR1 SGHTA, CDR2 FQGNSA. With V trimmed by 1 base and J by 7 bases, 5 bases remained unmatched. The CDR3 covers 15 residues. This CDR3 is CASSLVYRGGEKLFF. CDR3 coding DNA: TGTGCCAGCAGCTTAGTCTACAGGGGGGGTGAAAAACTGTTTTTT.

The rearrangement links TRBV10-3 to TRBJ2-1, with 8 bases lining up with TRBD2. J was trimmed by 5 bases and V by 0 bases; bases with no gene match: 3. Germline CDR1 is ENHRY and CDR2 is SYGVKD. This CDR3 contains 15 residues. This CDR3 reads CAISESTSEDNEQFF. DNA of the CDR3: TGTGCCATCAGTGAGTCGACTAGCGAAGACAATGAGCAGTTCTTC.

CDR3 nucleotide sequence: TGTGCCAGTAGTACGGACGGGAACACTGAAGCTTTCTTT. Its translation: CASSTDGNTEAFF. The chain recombines TRBV19 with TRBJ1-1; D gene uncertain. V lost 4 bases to trimming and J lost 1 base, with 7 bases between them. The CDR3 extends over 13 amino acids. CDR1 and CDR2 from the germline V gene are LNHDA and SQIVND (reference sequence).

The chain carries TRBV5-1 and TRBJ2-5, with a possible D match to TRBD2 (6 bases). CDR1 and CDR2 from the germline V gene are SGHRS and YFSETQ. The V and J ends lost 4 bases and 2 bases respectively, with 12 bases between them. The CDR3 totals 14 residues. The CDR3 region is CASSRAGEQETQYF. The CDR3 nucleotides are TGCGCCAGCAGCCGAGCGGGCGAACAAGAGACCCAGTACTTC.

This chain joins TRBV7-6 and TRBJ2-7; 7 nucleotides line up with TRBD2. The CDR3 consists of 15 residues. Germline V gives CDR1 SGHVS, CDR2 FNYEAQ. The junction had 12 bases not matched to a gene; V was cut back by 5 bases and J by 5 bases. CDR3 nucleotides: TGTGCCAGCAGCCGCTCCGGGACTATAGGTGACGAGCAGTACTTC. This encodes CASSRSGTIGDEQYF.

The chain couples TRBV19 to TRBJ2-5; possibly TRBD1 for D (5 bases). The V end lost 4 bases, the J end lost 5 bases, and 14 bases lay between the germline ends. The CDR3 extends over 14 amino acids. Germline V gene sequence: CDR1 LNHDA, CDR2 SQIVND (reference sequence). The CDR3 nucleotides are TGTGCCAGTAGTACGCCAGGGTCAGGGGAGACCCAGTACTTC. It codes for CASSTPGSGETQYF.

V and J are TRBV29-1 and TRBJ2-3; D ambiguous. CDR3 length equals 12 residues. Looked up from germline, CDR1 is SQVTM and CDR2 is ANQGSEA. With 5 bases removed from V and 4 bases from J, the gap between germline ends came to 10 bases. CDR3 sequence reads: CSVRRNADTQYF. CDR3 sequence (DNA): TGCAGCGTTCGGCGGAACGCAGATACGCAGTATTTT.

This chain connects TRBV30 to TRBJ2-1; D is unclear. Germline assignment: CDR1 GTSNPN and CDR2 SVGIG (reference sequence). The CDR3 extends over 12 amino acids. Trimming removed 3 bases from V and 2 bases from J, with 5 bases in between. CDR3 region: CAWRKPYNEQFF. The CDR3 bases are TGTGCCTGGAGGAAACCCTACAATGAGCAGTTCTTC.

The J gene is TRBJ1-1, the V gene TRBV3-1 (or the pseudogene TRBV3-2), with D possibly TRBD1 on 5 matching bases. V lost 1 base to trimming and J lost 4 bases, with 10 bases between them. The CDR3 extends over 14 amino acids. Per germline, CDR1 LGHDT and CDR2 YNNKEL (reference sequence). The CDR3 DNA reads TGTGCCAGCAGCCAAGGTAGGGGAGGCACTGAAGCTTTCTTT. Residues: CASSQGRGGTEAFF.

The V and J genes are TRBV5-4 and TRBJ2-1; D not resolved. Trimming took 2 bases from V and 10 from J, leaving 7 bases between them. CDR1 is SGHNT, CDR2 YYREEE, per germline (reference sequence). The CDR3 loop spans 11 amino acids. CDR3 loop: CASSLGGEQFF. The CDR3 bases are TGTGCCAGCAGCTTAGGTGGAGAGCAGTTCTTC.

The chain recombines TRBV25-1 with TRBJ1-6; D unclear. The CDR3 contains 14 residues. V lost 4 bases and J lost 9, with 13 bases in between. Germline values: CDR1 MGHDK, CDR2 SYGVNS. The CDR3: CASSALIMGSPLHF. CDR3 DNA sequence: TGTGCCAGCAGTGCACTCATTATGGGTTCACCCCTCCACTTT.

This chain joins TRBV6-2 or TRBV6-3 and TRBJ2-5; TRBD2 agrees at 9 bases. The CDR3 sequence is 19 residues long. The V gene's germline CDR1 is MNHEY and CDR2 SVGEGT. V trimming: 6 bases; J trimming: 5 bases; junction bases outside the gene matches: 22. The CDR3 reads CASSLPLAGQLWGWETQYF. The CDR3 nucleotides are TGTGCCAGCAGCCTCCCACTAGCGGGCCAGCTCTGGGGGTGGGAGACCCAGTACTTC.

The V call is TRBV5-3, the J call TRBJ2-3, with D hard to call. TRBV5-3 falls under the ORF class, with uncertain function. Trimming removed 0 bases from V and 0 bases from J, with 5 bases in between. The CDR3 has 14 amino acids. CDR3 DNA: TGTGCCAGAAGCTTGGGAAGAAGCACAGATACGCAGTATTTT. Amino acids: CARSLGRSTDTQYF.

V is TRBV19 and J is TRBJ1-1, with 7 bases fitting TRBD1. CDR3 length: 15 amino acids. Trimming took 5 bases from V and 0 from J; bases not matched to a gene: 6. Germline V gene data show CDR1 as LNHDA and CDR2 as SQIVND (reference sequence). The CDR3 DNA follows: TGTGCCAGTAGTCCGGGACAGAGATTGAACACTGAAGCTTTCTTT. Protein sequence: CASSPGQRLNTEAFF. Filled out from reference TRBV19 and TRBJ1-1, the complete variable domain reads DGGITQSPKYLFRKEGQNVTLSCEQNLNHDAMYWYRQDPGQGLRLIYYSQIVNDFQKGDIAEGYSVSREKKESFPLTVTSAQKNPTAFYLCASSPGQRLNTEAFFGQGTRLTVV.

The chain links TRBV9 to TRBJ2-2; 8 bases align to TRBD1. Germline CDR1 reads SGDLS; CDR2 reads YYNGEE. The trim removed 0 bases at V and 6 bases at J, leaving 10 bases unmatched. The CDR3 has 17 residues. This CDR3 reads CASSVDLRTGKAGELFF. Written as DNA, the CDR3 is TGTGCCAGCAGCGTAGATCTGAGGACAGGGAAGGCCGGGGAGCTGTTTTTT.

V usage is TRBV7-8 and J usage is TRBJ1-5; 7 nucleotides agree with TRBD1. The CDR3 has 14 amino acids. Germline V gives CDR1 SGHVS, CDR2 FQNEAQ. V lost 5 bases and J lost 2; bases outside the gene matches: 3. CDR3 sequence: CASSVGQGNQPQHF. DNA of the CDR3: TGTGCCAGCAGCGTAGGACAGGGCAATCAGCCCCAGCATTTT.

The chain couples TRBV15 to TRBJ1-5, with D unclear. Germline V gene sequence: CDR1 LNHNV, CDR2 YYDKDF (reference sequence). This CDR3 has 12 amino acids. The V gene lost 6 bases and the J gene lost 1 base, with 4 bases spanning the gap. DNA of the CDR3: TGTGCCACCAGTCGGAGCAATCAGCCCCAGCATTTT. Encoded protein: CATSRSNQPQHF.

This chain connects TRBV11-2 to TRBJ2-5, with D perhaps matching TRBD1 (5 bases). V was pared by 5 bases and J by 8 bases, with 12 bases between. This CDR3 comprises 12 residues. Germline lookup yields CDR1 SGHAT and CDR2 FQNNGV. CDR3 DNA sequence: TGTGCCAGCAGCATTCAGGGTTTAACCCAGTACTTC. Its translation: CASSIQGLTQYF. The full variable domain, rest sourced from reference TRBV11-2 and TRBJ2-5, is EAGVAQSPRYKIIEKRQSVAFWCNPISGHATLYWYQQILGQGPKLLIQFQNNGVVDDSQLPKDRFSAERLKGVDSTLKIQPAKLEDSAVYLCASSIQGLTQYFGPGTRLLVL.

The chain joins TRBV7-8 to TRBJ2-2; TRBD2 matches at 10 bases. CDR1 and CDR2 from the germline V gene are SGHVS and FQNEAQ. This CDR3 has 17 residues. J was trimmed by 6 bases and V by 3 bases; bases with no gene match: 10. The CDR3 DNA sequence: TGTGCCAGCAGCTTGCCGGGACTAGCGTTTCGGCCCGGGGAGCTGTTTTTT. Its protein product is CASSLPGLAFRPGELFF.

The CDR3 here is CASSQGGPQHF. The CDR3 region has the DNA TGTGCCAGCAGCCAGGGGGGGCCCCAGCATTTT. This sequence joins TRBV3-1 (or the pseudogene TRBV3-2) and TRBJ1-5; possibly TRBD1 for D (5 bases). The CDR3 length is 11 residues. V gave up 3 bases and J gave up 9 bases, with 6 bases separating them. In germline, CDR1 is LGHDT, CDR2 YNNKEL (reference sequence).

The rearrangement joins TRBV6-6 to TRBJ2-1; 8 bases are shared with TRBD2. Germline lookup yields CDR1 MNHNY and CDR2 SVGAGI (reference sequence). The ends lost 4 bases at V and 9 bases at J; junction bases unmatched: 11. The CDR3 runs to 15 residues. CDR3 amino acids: CASSFWGSGRVEQFF. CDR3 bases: TGTGCCAGCAGTTTTTGGGGGAGCGGGAGAGTTGAGCAGTTCTTC.

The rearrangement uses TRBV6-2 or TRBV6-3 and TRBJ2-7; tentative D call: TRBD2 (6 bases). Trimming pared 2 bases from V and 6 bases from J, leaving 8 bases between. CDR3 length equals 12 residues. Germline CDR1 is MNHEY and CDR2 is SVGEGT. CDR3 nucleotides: TGTGCCAGCAGTTACATGGGAGGCGAGCAGTACTTC. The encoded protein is CASSYMGGEQYF.

CDR3 loop: CASRKAPLIGELFF. The CDR3 region has the DNA TGTGCCAGCAGGAAGGCTCCGCTTATCGGGGAGCTGTTTTTT. This rearrangement joins TRBV6-4 to TRBJ2-2, with unresolved D. The germline V gene encodes CDR1 MRHNA and CDR2 SNTAGT. This CDR3 region has 14 residues. Trimming pared 6 bases from V and 7 bases from J, leaving 15 bases between.

The CDR3 DNA sequence: TGTGCCAGCAGTTGGGGGGCAACAACTAATGAAAAACTGTTTTTT. This encodes CASSWGATTNEKLFF. The J gene is TRBJ1-4, the V gene TRBV28; tentatively, D is TRBD1 (6 bases). The germline V gene has CDR1 MDHEN and CDR2 SYDVKM. V was cut by 4 bases and J by 0 bases, with 9 bases left in between. The CDR3 sequence is 15 residues long.

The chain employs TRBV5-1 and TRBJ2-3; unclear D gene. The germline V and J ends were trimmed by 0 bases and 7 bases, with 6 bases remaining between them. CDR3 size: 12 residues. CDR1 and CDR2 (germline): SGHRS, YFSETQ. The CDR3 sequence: CASSLESNTQYF. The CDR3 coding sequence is TGCGCCAGCAGCTTGGAATCCAATACGCAGTATTTT.

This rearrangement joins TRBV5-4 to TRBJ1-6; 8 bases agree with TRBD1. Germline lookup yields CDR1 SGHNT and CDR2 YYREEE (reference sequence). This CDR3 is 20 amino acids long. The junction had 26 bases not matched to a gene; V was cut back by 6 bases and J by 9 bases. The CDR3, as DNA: TGTGCCAGCATCCTGATATTCCGGACAGGGACTCTGGTTTTAAGTTCACCCCTCCACTTT. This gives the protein CASILIFRTGTLVLSSPLHF.